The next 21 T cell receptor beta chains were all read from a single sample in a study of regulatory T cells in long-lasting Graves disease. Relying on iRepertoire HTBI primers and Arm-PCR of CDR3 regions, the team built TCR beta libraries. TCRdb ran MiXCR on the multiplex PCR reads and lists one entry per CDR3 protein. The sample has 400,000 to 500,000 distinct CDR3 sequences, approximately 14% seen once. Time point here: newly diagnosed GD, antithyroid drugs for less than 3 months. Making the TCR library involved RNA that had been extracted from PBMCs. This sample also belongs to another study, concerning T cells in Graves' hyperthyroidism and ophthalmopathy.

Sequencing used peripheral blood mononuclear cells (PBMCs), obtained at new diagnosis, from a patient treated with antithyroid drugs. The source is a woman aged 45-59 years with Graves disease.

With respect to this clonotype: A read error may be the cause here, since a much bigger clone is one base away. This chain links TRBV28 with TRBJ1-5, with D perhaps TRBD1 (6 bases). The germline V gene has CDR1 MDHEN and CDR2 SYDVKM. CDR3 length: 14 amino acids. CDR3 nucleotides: TGTGCCGGCAGTTCGGAGACAGGCTCAAGGCCCCAGCATTTT. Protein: CAGSSETGSRPQHF.

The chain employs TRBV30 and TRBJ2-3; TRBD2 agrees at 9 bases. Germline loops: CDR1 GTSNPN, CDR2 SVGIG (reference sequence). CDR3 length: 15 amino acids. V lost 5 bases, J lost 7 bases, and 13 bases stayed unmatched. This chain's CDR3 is CAWGLGLALGNTQYF. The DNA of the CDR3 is TGTGCCTGGGGGCTCGGACTAGCGCTCGGAAATACGCAGTATTTT.

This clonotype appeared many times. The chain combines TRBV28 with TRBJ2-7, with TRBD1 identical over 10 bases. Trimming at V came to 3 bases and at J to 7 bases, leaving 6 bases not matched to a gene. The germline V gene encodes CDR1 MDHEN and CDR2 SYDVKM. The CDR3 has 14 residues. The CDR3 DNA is TGTGCCAGCAGTTTGGACAGGGGGTTGGAGGAGCAGTACTTC. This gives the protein CASSLDRGLEEQYF.

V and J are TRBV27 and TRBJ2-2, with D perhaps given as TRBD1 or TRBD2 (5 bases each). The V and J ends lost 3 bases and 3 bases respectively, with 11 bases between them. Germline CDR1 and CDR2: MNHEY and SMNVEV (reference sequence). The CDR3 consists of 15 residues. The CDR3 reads CASSFLGVDTGELFF. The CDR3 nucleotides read TGTGCCAGCAGTTTCCTGGGGGTGGACACCGGGGAGCTGTTTTTT.

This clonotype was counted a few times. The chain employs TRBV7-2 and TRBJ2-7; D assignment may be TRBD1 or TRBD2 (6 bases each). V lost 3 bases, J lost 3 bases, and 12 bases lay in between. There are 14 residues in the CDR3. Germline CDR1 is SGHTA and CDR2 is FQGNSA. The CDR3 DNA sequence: TGTGCCAGCAGCTTGCGGGACATTTTCTACGAGCAGTACTTC. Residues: CASSLRDIFYEQYF.

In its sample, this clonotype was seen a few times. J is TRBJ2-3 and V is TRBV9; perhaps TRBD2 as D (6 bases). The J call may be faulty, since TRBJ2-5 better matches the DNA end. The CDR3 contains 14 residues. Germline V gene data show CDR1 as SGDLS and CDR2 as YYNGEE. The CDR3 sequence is CASSSSGGRETQYF. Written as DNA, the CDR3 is TGTGCCAGCAGCTCTTCAGGAGGGCGGGAGACCCAGTACTTC.

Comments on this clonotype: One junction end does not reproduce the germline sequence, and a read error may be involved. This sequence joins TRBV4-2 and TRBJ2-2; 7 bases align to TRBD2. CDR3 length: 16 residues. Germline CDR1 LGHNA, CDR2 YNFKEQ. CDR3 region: CASSKDSWGRAGELFF. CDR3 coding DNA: TGTGCCAGCAGCAAAGACTCCTGGGGGAGGGCCGGGGAGCTGTTTTTT.

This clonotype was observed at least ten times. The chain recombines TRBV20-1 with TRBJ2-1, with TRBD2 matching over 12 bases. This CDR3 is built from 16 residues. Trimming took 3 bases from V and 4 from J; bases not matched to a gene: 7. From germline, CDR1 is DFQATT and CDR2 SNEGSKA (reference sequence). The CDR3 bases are TGCAGTGCTAGTGGACTAGCGGGACCCGCGTACAATGAGCAGTTCTTC. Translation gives CSASGLAGPAYNEQFF.

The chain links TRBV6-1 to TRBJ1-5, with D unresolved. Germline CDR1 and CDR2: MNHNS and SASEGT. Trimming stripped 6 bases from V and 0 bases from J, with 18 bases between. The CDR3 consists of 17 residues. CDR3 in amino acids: CASSEQIGLHSNQPQHF. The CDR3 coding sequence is TGTGCCAGCAGCGAACAGATAGGACTACATAGCAATCAGCCCCAGCATTTT.

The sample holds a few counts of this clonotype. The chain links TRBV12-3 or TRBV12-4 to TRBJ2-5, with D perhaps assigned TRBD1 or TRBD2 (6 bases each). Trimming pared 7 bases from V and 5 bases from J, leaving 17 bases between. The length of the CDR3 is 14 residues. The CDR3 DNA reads TGTGCCAGCACAGGCCCCGGGGGCCGGGAGACCCAGTACTTC. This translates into CASTGPGGRETQYF.

CDR3 sequence: CASSRTGVHEQYF. In DNA form, the CDR3 reads TGTGCCAGCAGTAGGACAGGGGTCCACGAGCAGTACTTC. The rearrangement joins TRBV6-1 to TRBJ2-7; 9 bases are a match to TRBD1. The CDR3 has 13 amino acids. With 5 bases clipped from V and 5 bases from J, the junction kept 4 bases outside the gene matches. Looked up from germline, CDR1 is MNHNS and CDR2 is SASEGT.

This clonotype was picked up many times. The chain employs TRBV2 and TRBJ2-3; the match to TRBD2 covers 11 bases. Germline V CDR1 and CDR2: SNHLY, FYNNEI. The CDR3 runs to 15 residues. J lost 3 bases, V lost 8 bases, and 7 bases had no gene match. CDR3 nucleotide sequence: TGTGCCAGCCATTACGGACTAGCGGGTACAGATACGCAGTATTTT. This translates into CASHYGLAGTDTQYF.

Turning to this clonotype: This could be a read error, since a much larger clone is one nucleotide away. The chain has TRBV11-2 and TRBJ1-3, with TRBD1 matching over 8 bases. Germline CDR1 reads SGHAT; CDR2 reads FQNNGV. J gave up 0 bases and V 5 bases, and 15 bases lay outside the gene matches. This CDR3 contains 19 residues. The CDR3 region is CASSPGQGGPRSSGNTIYF. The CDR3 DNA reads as TGTGCCAGCAGCCCCGGACAGGGTGGTCCCAGGAGCTCTGGAAACACCATATATTTT. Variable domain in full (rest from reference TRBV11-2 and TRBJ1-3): EAGVAQSPRYKIIEKRQSVAFWCNPISGHATLYWYQQILGQGPKLLIQFQNNGVVDDSQLPKDRFSAERLKGVDSTLKIQPAKLEDSAVYLCASSPGQGGPRSSGNTIYFGEGSWLTVV.

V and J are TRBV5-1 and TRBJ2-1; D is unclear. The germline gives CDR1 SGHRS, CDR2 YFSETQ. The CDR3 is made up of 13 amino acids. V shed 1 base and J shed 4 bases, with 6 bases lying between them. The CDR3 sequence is CASSLPSYNEQFF. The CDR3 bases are TGCGCCAGCAGCTTGCCCTCTTACAATGAGCAGTTCTTC.

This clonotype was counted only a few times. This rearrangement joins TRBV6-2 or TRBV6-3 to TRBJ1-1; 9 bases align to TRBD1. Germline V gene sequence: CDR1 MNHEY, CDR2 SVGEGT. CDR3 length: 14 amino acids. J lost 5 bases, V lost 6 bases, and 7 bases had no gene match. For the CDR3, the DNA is TGTGCCAGCAGGGAGACAGGGGGGTTGACTGAAGCTTTCTTT. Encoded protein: CASRETGGLTEAFF.

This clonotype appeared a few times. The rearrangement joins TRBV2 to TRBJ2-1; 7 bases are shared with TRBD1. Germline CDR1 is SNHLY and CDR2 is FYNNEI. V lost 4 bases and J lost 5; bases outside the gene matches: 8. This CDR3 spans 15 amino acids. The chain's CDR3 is CASSVIRGPNNEQFF. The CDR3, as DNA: TGTGCCAGCAGTGTGATTAGGGGGCCTAACAATGAGCAGTTCTTC.

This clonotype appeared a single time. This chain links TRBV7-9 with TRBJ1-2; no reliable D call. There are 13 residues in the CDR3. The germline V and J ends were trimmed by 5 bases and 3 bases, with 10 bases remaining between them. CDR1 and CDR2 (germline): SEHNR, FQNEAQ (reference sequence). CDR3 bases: TGTGCCAGCAGCCTCGGGTTCGACTATGGCTACACCTTC. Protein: CASSLGFDYGYTF.

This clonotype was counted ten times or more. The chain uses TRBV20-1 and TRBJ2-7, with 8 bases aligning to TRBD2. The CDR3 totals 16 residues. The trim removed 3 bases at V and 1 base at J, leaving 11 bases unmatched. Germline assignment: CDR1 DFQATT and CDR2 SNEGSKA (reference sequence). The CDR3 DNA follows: TGCAGTGCTAGTGCGGGACTAGTTTTTCGGTCCTACGAGCAGTACTTC. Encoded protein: CSASAGLVFRSYEQYF.

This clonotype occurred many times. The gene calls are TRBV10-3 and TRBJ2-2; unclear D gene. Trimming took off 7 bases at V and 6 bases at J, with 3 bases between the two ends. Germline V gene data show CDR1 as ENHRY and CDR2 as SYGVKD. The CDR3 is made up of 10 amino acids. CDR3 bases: TGTGCCATCAAAGCCGGGGAGCTGTTTTTT. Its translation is CAIKAGELFF.

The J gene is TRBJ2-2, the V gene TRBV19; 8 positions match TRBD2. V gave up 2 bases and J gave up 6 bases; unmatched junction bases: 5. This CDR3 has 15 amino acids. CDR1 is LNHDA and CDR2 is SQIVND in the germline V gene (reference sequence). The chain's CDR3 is CASSIREGPAGELFF. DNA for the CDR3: TGTGCCAGTAGTATACGGGAGGGCCCGGCCGGGGAGCTGTTTTTT.

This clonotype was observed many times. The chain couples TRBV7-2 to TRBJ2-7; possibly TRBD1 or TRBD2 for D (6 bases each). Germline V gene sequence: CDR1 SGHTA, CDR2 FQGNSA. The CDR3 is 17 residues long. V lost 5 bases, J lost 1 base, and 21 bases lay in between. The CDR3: CASSQRYRRDKSYEQYF. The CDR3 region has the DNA TGTGCCAGCAGCCAGAGGTATCGGCGGGACAAGTCCTACGAGCAGTACTTC.